This T cell receptor beta chain stems from a study of shared clonotypes between healthy human individuals. Study details: Per-donor plates numbered three CD4 naive, three CD4 memory, two CD8 naive and one CD8 memory.

Study observations and caveats: For naive CD4 cells, roughly 5% of clonotypes were shared across a handful of donors.

V gave up 6 bases and J gave up 10 bases, with 18 bases separating them. The CDR3 has 13 residues. CDR1 and CDR2 (germline): MDHEN, SYDVKM. Concerning this clone: The antigen is unknown.

Each sorted subset replicate got 200 ng genomic DNA, 30,000 or so genomes. Produced via immunoSEQ multiplex PCR; TCRdb's table is partial and in-frame only. Of 2 million to 2.5 million clones in the sample, 95% were seen once. Naive CD45RA+ and memory CD45RA-negative subsets were split from CD4+ cells. The source material was naive CD4+ T cells sorted from blood. Subset given: CD45RA+ positively selected. The V and J genes are TRBV28 and TRBJ1-1; no clear D. The clonotype comes from a man aged 18 to 30 in good health. The CDR3 here is CASSQTLKRGAFF. DNA of the CDR3: TGTGCCAGCAGCCAAACCCTCAAGCGCGGAGCTTTCTTT.